This TCR beta chain was recorded in a study of regulatory T cells in long-lasting Graves disease. On the study more broadly: Patients newly diagnosed with Graves' had been on antithyroid drugs for under 3 months.

Study-wide results and limits: TRBV28, TRBJ1-2 and TRBJ2-5 were segments that persistent disease favored.

Arm-PCR of CDR3 regions and iRepertoire HTBI primers were the basis on which TCR beta libraries were built. TCRdb re-called the multiplex PCR reads with MiXCR, one entry per CDR3 protein. The sample lists 440,000 or so distinct CDR3 sequences, approximately 16% occurring once. J was trimmed by 7 bases and V by 4 bases; bases with no gene match: 8. This CDR3 region has 15 residues. Germline CDR1 reads SGHNT; CDR2 reads YYREEE (reference sequence). Time point noted: newly diagnosed GD, antithyroid drugs for less than 3 months. PBMC-derived RNA was used for the TCR library. Investigators report Graves' disease was diagnosed under American Thyroid Association guidelines. With regard to this clonotype: Its antigen remains unknown.

These data also formed part of another study, on T cells in Graves' hyperthyroidism and ophthalmopathy. As reported in that work: The TCR CDR3 was amplified in a first-round RT-PCR using the HTBI primer set.

The V gene is TRBV5-4, the J gene TRBJ2-1; 10 bases agree with TRBD2. This specimen consisted of peripheral blood mononuclear cells (PBMCs), obtained at new diagnosis, from a patient treated with antithyroid drugs. The receptor's source is a woman aged 25 to 45 with Graves disease. CDR3 sequence: CASSPYSSGRNEQFF. The CDR3 DNA is TGTGCCAGCAGCCCCTACTCTAGCGGGAGAAATGAGCAGTTCTTC.